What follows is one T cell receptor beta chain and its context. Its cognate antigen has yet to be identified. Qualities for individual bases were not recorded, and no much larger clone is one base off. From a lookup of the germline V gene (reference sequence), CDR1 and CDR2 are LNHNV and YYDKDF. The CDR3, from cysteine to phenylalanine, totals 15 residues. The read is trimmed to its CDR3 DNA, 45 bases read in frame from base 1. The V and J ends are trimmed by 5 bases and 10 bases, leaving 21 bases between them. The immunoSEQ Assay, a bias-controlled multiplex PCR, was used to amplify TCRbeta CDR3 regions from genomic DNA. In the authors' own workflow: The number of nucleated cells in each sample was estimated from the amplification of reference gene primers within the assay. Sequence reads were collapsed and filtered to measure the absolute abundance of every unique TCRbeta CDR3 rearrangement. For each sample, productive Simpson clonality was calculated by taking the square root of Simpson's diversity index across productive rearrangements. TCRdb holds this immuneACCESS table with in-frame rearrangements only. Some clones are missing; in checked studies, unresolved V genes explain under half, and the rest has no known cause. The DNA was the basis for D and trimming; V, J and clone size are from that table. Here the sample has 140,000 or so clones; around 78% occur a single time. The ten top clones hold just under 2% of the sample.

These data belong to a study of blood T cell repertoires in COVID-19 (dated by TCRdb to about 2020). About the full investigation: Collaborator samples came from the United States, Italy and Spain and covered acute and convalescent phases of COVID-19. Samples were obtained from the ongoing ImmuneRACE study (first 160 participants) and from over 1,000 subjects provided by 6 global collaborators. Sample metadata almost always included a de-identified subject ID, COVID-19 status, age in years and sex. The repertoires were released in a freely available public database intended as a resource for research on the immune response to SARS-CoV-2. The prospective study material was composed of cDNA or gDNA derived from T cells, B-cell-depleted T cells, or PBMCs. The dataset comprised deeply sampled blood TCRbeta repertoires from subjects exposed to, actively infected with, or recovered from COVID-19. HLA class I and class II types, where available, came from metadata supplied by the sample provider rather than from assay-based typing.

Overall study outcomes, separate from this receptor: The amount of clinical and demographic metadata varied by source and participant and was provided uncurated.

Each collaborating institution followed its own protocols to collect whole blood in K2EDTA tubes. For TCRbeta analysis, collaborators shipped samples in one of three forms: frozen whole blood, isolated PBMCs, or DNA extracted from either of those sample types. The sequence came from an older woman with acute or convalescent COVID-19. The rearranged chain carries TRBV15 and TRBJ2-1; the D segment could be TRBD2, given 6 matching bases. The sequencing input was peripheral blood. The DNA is TGTGCCACCAGCGTTTCCGGGACTCCTAGTCGGGAGCAGTTCTTC. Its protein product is CATSVSGTPSREQFF.